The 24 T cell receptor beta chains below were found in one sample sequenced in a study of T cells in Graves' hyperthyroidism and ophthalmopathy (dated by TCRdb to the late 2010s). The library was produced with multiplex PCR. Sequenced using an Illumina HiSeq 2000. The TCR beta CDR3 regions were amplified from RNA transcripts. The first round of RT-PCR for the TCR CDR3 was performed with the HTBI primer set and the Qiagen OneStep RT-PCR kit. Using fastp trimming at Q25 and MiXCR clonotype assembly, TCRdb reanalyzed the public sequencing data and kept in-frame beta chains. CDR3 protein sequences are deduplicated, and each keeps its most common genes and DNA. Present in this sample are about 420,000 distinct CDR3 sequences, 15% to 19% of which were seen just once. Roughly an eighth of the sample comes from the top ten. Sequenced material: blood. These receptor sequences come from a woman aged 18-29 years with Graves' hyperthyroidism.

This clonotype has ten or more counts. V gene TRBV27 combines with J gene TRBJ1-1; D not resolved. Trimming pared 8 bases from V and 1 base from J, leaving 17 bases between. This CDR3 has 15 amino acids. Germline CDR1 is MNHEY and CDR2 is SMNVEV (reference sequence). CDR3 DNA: TGTGCCAGCTCTCTAGTCCCCGCCCCGAACACTGAAGCTTTCTTT. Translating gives CASSLVPAPNTEAFF.

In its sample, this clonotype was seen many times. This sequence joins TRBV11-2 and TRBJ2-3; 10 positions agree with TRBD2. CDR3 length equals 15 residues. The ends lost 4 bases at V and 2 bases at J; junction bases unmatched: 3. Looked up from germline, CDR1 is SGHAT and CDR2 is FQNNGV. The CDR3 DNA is TGTGCCAGCAGCTCCGGGACTAGCGCCACAGATACGCAGTATTTT. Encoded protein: CASSSGTSATDTQYF.

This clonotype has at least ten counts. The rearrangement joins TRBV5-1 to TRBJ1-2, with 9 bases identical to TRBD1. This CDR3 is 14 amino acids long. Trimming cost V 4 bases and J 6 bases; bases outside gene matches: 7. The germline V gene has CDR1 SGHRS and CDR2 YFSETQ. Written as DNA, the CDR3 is TGCGCCAGCAGCCTGACAGGGGGAAACGATGGCTACACCTTC. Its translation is CASSLTGGNDGYTF. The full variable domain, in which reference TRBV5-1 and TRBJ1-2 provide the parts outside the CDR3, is KAGVTQTPRYLIKTRGQQVTLSCSPISGHRSVSWYQQTPGQGLQFLFEYFSETQRNKGNFPGRFSGRQFSNSRSEMNVSTLELGDSALYLCASSLTGGNDGYTFGSGTRLTVV.

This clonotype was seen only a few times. The CDR3 sequence is CARKPRSETQYF. The DNA for the CDR3 is TGTGCCAGAAAACCCAGATCTGAGACCCAGTACTTC. The genes are TRBV2 and TRBJ2-5; D is ambiguous. V lost 9 bases and J 5 bases, leaving 13 bases between the germline ends. Germline V lookup: CDR1 SNHLY, CDR2 FYNNEI. CDR3 length equals 12 residues.

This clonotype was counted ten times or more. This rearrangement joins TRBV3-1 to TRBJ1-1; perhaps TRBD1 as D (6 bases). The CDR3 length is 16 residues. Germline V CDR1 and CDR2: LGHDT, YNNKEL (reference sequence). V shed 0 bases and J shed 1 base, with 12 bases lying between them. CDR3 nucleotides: TGTGCCAGCAGCCAAGATGGACAGCGAGCGAACACTGAAGCTTTCTTT. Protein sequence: CASSQDGQRANTEAFF.

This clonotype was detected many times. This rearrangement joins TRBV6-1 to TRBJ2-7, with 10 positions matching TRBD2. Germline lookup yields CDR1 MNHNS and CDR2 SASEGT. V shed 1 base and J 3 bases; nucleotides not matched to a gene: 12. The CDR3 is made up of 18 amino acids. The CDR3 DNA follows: TGTGCCAGCAGTGAAGTGAACCCTAGCGGGAGTTTGGTCTACGAGCAGTACTTC. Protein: CASSEVNPSGSLVYEQYF.

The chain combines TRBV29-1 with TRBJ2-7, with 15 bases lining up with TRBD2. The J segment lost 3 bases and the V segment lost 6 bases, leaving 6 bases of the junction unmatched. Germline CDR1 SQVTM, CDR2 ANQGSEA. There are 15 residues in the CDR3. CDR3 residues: CSVTGLAGGVYEQYF. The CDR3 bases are TGCAGCGTGACCGGACTAGCGGGAGGGGTCTACGAGCAGTACTTC.

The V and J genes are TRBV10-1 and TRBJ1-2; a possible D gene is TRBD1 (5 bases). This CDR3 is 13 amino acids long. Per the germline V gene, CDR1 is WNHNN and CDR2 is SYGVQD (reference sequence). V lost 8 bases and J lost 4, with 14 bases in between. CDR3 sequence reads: CASVAGWTYGYTF. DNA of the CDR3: TGCGCCAGCGTAGCAGGGTGGACCTATGGCTACACCTTC.

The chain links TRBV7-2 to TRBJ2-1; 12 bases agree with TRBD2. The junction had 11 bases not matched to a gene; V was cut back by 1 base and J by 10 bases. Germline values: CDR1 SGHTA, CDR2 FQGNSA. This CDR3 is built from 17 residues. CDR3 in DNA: TGTGCCAGCAGCTTAGTGGGGGCTAGCGGGAGGGCCAGGGAGCAGTTCTTC. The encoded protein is CASSLVGASGRAREQFF. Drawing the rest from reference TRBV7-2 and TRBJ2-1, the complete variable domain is GAGVSQSPSNKVTEKGKDVELRCDPISGHTALYWYRQSLGQGLEFLIYFQGNSAPDKSGLPSDRFSAERTGGSVSTLTIQRTQQEDSAVYLCASSLVGASGRAREQFFGPGTRLTVL.

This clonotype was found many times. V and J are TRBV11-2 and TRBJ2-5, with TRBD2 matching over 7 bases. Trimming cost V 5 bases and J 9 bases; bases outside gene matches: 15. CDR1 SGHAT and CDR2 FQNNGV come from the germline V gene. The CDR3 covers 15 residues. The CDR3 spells CASSAAWGREVSQYF. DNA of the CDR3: TGTGCCAGCAGCGCGGCGTGGGGGAGGGAAGTGTCCCAGTACTTC.

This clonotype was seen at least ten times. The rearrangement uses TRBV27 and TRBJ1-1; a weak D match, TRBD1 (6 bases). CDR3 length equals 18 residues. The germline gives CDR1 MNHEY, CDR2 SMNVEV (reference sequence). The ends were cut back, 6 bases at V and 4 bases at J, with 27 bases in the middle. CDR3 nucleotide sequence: TGTGCCAGCAGATTTATCGACGGTCTGGGGGCGCGGGGCACTGAAGCTTTCTTT. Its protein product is CASRFIDGLGARGTEAFF.

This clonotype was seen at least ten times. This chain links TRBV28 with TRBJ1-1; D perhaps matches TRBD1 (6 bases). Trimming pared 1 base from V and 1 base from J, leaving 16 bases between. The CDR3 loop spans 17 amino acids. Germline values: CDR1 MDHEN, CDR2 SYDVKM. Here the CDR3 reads CASSLFLGARGNTEAFF. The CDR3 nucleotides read TGTGCCAGCAGTTTATTTCTGGGGGCGAGAGGGAACACTGAAGCTTTCTTT. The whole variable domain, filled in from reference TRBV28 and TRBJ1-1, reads DVKVTQSSRYLVKRTGEKVFLECVQDMDHENMFWYRQDPGLGLRLIYFSYDVKMKEKGDIPEGYSVSREKKERFSLILESASTNQTSMYLCASSLFLGARGNTEAFFGQGTRLTVV.

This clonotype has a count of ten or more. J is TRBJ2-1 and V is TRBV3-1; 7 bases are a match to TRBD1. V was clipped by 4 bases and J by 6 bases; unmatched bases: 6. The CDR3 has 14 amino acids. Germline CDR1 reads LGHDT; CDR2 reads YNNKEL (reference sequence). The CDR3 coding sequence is TGTGCCAGCAGCCGGGACAGTACTAGCAATGAGCAGTTCTTC. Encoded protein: CASSRDSTSNEQFF.

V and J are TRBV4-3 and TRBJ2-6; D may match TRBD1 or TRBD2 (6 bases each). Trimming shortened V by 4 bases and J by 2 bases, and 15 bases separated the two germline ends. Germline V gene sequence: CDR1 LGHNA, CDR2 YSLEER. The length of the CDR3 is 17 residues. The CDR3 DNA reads TGCGCCAGCAGCCGCCGGGGGCGTCCCCCTGGGGCCAACGTCCTGACTTTC. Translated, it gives CASSRRGRPPGANVLTF.

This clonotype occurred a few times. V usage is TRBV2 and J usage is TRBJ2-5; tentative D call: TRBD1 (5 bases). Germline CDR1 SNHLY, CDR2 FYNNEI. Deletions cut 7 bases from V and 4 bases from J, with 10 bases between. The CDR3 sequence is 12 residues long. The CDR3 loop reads CASIRVAETQYF. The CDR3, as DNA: TGTGCCAGCATCAGGGTTGCAGAGACCCAGTACTTC.

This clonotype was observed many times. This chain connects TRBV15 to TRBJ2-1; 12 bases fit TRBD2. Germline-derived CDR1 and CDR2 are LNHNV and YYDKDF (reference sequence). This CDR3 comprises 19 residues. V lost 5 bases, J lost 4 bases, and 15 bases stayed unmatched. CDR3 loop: CATSPIPLTSGSRYNEQFF. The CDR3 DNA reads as TGTGCCACCAGCCCTATCCCCCTGACTAGCGGGAGTCGATACAATGAGCAGTTCTTC. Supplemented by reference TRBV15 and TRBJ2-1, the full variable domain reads DAMVIQNPRYQVTQFGKPVTLSCSQTLNHNVMYWYQQKSSQAPKLLFHYYDKDFNNEADTPDNFQSRRPNTSFCFLDIRSPGLGDTAMYLCATSPIPLTSGSRYNEQFFGPGTRLTVL.

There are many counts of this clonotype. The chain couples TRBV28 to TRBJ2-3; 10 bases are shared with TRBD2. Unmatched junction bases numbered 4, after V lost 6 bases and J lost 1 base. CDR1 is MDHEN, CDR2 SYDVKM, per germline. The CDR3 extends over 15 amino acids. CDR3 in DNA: TGTGCCAGCAGCCCCGGGACTAGCGGCACAGATACGCAGTATTTT. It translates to CASSPGTSGTDTQYF.

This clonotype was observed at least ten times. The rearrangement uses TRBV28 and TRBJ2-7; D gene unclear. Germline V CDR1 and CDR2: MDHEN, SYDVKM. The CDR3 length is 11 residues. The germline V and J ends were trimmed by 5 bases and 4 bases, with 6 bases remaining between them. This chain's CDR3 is CASSLLYEQYF. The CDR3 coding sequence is TGTGCCAGCAGTCTCCTTTACGAGCAGTACTTC.

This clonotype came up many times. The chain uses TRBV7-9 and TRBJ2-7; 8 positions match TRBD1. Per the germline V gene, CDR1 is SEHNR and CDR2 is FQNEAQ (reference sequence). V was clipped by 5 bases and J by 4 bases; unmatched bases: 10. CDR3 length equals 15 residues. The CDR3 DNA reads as TGTGCCAGCAGCCCCAGGACAGGGAAGGGTTACGAGCAGTACTTC. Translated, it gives CASSPRTGKGYEQYF.

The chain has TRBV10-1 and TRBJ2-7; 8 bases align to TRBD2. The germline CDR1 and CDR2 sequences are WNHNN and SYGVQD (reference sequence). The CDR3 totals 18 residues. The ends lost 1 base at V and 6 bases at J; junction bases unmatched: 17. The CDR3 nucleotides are TGCGCCAGCAGTGAGTATTGGAGAGCGGGAGATCTCCCGGGCGAGCAGTACTTC. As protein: CASSEYWRAGDLPGEQYF.

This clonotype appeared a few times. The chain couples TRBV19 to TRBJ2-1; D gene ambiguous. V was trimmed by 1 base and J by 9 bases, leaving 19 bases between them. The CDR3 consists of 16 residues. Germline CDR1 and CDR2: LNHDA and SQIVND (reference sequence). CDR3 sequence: CASSIVSLRVGSEQFF. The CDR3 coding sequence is TGTGCCAGTAGTATAGTATCCCTCAGAGTCGGTAGTGAGCAGTTCTTC.

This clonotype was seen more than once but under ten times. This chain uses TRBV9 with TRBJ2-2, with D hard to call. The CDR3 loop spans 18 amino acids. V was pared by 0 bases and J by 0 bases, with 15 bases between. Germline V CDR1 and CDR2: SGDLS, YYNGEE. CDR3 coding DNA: TGTGCCAGCAGCGTAGGGAACAGTCTGTTCGCGAACACCGGGGAGCTGTTTTTT. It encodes CASSVGNSLFANTGELFF. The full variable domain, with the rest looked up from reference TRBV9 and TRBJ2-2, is DSGVTQTPKHLITATGQRVTLRCSPRSGDLSVYWYQQSLDQGLQFLIQYYNGEERAKGNILERFSAQQFPDLHSELNLSSLELGDSALYFCASSVGNSLFANTGELFFGEGSRLTVL.

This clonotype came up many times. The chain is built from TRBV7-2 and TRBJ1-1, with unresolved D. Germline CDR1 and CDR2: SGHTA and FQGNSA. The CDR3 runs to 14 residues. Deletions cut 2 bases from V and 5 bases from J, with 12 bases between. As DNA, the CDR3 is TGTGCCAGCAGCTTATCCCTCCTGGGTACTGAAGCTTTCTTT. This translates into CASSLSLLGTEAFF.

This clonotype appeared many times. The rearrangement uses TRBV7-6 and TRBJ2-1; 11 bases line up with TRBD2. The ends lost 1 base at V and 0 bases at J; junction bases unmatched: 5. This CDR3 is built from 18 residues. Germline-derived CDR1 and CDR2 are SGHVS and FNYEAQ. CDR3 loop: CASSLGTSGPSSYNEQFF. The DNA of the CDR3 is TGTGCCAGCAGCTTAGGGACTAGCGGGCCAAGCTCCTACAATGAGCAGTTCTTC.